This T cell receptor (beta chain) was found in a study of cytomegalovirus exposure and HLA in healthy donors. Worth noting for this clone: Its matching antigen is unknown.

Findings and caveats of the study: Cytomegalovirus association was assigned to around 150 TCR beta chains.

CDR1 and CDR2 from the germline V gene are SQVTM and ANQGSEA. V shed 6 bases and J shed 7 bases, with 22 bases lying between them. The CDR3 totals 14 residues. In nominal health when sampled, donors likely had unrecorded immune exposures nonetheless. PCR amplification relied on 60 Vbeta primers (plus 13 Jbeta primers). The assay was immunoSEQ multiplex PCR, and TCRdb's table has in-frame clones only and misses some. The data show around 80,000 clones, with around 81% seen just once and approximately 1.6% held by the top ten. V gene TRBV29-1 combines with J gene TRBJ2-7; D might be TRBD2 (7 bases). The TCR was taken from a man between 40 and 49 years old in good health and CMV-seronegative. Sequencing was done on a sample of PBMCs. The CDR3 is CSVGGRGAEWEQYF. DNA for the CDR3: TGCAGCGTCGGGGGGAGGGGGGCAGAGTGGGAGCAGTACTTC.